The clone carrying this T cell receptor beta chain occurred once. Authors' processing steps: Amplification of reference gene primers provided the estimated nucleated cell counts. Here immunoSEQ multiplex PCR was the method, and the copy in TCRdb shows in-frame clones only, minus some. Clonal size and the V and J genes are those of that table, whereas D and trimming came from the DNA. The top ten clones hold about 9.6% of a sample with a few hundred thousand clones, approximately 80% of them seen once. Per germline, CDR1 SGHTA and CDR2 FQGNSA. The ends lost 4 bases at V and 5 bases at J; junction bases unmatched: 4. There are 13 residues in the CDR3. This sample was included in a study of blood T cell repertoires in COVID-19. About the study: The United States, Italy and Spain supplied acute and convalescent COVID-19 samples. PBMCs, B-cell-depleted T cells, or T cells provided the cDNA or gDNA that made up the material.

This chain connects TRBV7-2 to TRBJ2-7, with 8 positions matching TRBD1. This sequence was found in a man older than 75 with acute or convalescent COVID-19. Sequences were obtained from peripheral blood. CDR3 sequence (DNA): TGTGCCAGCAGCTACCGACAGGGGAACGAGCAGTACTTC. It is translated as CASSYRQGNEQYF.